The sequence of this T cell receptor beta chain was determined in a study of blood T cell repertoires in COVID-19. Turning to the study itself: Collection of acute and convalescent COVID-19 samples took place in the United States, Italy and Spain. T cells, B-cell-depleted T cells, or PBMCs supplied cDNA or gDNA.

V lost 3 bases and J lost 0, with 14 bases in between. The CDR3 consists of 16 residues. Germline-derived CDR1 and CDR2 are SGDLS and YYNGEE. The authors' processing: Reference gene primers were amplified, and this amplification served to estimate nucleated cell counts. The method was immunoSEQ multiplex PCR; TCRdb's version includes in-frame clones alone and lacks a portion of them. V and J calls and clone size are copied from that table; D and trimming were computed from the DNA. In the table there are approximately 100,000 clones, 90% to 95% of which are singletons. Material: peripheral blood. The receptor comes from a human donor in a cohort sampled during active COVID-19. This chain links TRBV9 with TRBJ2-3, with D possibly being TRBD2 (6 bases). CDR3 in DNA: TGTGCCAGCAGCGCTTTGGAGGGAGCTAGCACAGATACGCAGTATTTT. Encoded protein: CASSALEGASTDTQYF.